Listed here are 27 T cell receptor beta chains from one sample, sequenced in a study of early T cells in non-severe SARS-CoV-2 infection. TCRdb reprocessed the 5' RACE reads via MiXCR and lists one record per CDR3 protein. The sample carries 32,000 or so distinct CDR3 sequences, 9% recorded once. Sequencing was performed on whole blood. The receptors were sampled from an adult who was a healthcare worker with PCR-confirmed SARS-CoV-2 infection or an uninfected control (not recorded which).

This clonotype was seen many times. The gene calls are TRBV7-2 and TRBJ1-2; weak D call: TRBD1 (6 bases). Germline lookup yields CDR1 SGHTA and CDR2 FQGNSA. Between the trimmed V and J ends, which lost 1 base and 4 bases, there was a span of 13 bases. The CDR3 runs 15 residues. The DNA of the CDR3 is TGTGCCAGCAGCTTAGATCAGGGGATGGGCTATGGCTACACCTTC. This sequence encodes CASSLDQGMGYGYTF.

The sample holds a few counts of this clonotype. This chain connects TRBV29-1 to TRBJ1-5, with D maybe TRBD1 (5 bases). The CDR3 contains 13 residues. Trimming left V 5 bases short and J 5 bases short, with 13 bases between. Germline loops: CDR1 SQVTM, CDR2 ANQGSEA. The CDR3 sequence: CSVSGALDQPQHF. The CDR3 nucleotides read TGCAGCGTTAGTGGGGCGCTAGATCAGCCCCAGCATTTT.

This clonotype was detected ten times or more. The chain is built from TRBV5-6 and TRBJ1-1, with D possibly matching TRBD1 (5 bases). V dropped 5 bases and J dropped 1 base, with 9 bases sitting between them. CDR3 size: 13 residues. Germline assignment: CDR1 SGHDT and CDR2 YYEEEE. The CDR3, as DNA: TGTGCCAGCAGGCCGACAGAGAACACTGAAGCTTTCTTT. Protein: CASRPTENTEAFF.

This clonotype was picked up a small number of times. The V and J genes are TRBV7-9 and TRBJ2-3; D is ambiguous. CDR3 length: 12 amino acids. Germline CDR1 SEHNR, CDR2 FQNEAQ (reference sequence). Trimming cost V 5 bases and J 8 bases, with 11 bases left between them. CDR3 residues: CASSPAWVTQYF. The CDR3 DNA reads TGTGCCAGCAGCCCTGCATGGGTTACGCAGTATTTT.

Ten or more counts support this clonotype. The chain combines TRBV6-5 with TRBJ2-3, with a tentative D call TRBD1 (5 bases). The CDR3 spans 15 residues. Per germline, CDR1 MNHEY and CDR2 SVGAGI. Trimming pared 0 bases from V and 2 bases from J, leaving 9 bases between. The CDR3 coding sequence is TGTGCCAGCAGTTACTCAGGACACCTCACAGATACGCAGTATTTT. Its translation: CASSYSGHLTDTQYF.

In this sample, this clonotype turned up a few times. The gene calls are TRBV5-6 and TRBJ2-2; maybe TRBD1 (6 bases). The V end was cut by 4 bases, the J end by 1 base, with 17 bases between. This CDR3 is built from 17 residues. Per germline, CDR1 SGHDT and CDR2 YYEEEE. The CDR3 spells CASSLRQVTMNTGELFF. CDR3 sequence (DNA): TGTGCCAGCAGCCTACGACAGGTTACCATGAACACCGGGGAGCTGTTTTTT.

This clonotype was recorded at least ten times. The chain is built from TRBV7-2 and TRBJ2-3; 7 bases fit TRBD2. The CDR3 extends over 15 amino acids. Germline-derived CDR1 and CDR2 are SGHTA and FQGNSA. The trim removed 1 base at V and 2 bases at J, leaving 3 bases unmatched. Here the CDR3 reads CASSLVGGSTDTQYF. CDR3 nucleotide sequence: TGTGCCAGCAGCTTAGTGGGGGGGTCCACAGATACGCAGTATTTT. The full variable domain, its missing parts supplied by reference TRBV7-2 and TRBJ2-3, is GAGVSQSPSNKVTEKGKDVELRCDPISGHTALYWYRQSLGQGLEFLIYFQGNSAPDKSGLPSDRFSAERTGGSVSTLTIQRTQQEDSAVYLCASSLVGGSTDTQYFGPGTRLTVL.

This chain uses TRBV6-2 or TRBV6-3 with TRBJ1-4; tentative D call: TRBD1 (6 bases). CDR3 length equals 15 residues. CDR1 is MNHEY, CDR2 SVGEGT, per germline. V was clipped by 6 bases and J by 8 bases, with 19 bases between them. CDR3 bases: TGTGCCAGCAGACCGTCTGGGGGGCGAAGCGAAAAACTGTTTTTT. Its protein product is CASRPSGGRSEKLFF.

In the case of this clonotype: A much larger clone lies a single base off, so this may be a read error. This chain links TRBV18 with TRBJ1-4; D not resolved. CDR3 length: 16 amino acids. CDR1 is KGHSH and CDR2 is LQKENI in the germline V gene. The ends were cut back, 3 bases at V and 9 bases at J, with 20 bases in the middle. The CDR3 sequence is CASSPPSGLPGKKLFF. In nucleotides, the CDR3 is TGTGCCAGCTCACCTCCGAGCGGGCTCCCGGGGAAAAAACTGTTTTTT.

The sample holds many counts of this clonotype. The CDR3 bases are TGTGCCAGCAGTCCATTAGGGCCCTACGAGCAGTACTTC. Residues: CASSPLGPYEQYF. The V and J genes are TRBV12-3 or TRBV12-4 and TRBJ2-7; no definite D call. This CDR3 has 13 amino acids. Trimming removed 5 bases from V and 2 bases from J, with 10 bases in between.

The sample holds many counts of this clonotype. V gene TRBV12-3 or TRBV12-4 combines with J gene TRBJ2-7; D is possibly TRBD1 (7 bases). Trimming left V 3 bases short and J 7 bases short, with 19 bases between. The CDR3 is made up of 15 amino acids. CDR3 residues: CASSFRQGGKVEQYF. The CDR3 nucleotides read TGTGCCAGCAGTTTCAGACAGGGAGGTAAAGTGGAGCAGTACTTC.

V is TRBV7-2 and J is TRBJ2-3; TRBD2 matches 10 bases. The junction had 9 bases not matched to a gene; V was cut back by 7 bases and J by 8 bases. CDR1 and CDR2 from the germline V gene are SGHTA and FQGNSA. The CDR3 length is 14 residues. CDR3 DNA sequence: TGTGCCAGCAACTTCGGAGAGCGGGGGGGTACGCAGTATTTT. Amino acids: CASNFGERGGTQYF.

This clonotype was found many times. This sequence joins TRBV6-5 and TRBJ2-1, with TRBD2 matching 9 bases. The J segment lost 5 bases and the V segment lost 5 bases, leaving 10 bases of the junction unmatched. The CDR3 covers 16 residues. Germline V gives CDR1 MNHEY, CDR2 SVGAGI. The CDR3: CASSPRGTSNNNEQFF. The CDR3 DNA follows: TGTGCCAGCAGTCCACGGGGGACTAGCAACAACAATGAGCAGTTCTTC.

This clonotype has ten or more counts. The rearrangement joins TRBV15 to TRBJ2-5, with 7 bases matching TRBD2. Germline V gene lookup returns CDR1 LNHNV and CDR2 YYDKDF (reference sequence). The length of the CDR3 is 15 residues. Trimming cost V 3 bases and J 1 base; bases outside gene matches: 5. The CDR3: CATSRGGTSQETQYF. CDR3 sequence (DNA): TGTGCCACCAGCAGGGGAGGGACTTCCCAAGAGACCCAGTACTTC. The full variable domain, rest sourced from reference TRBV15 and TRBJ2-5, is DAMVIQNPRYQVTQFGKPVTLSCSQTLNHNVMYWYQQKSSQAPKLLFHYYDKDFNNEADTPDNFQSRRPNTSFCFLDIRSPGLGDTAMYLCATSRGGTSQETQYFGPGTRLLVL.

This clonotype was observed a few times. This chain links TRBV20-1 with TRBJ1-6; a possible D gene is TRBD1 (5 bases). Trimming removed 7 bases from V and 0 bases from J, with 10 bases in between. This CDR3 comprises 14 residues. In germline, CDR1 is DFQATT, CDR2 SNEGSKA (reference sequence). The CDR3 loop is CSVKGSSYNSPLHF. The DNA of the CDR3 is TGCAGTGTTAAGGGGAGCTCCTATAATTCACCCCTCCACTTT.

This clonotype was counted at least ten times. This chain links TRBV30 with TRBJ2-3; 10 nucleotides line up with TRBD2. Per the germline V gene, CDR1 is GTSNPN and CDR2 is SVGIG (reference sequence). V lost 7 bases and J lost 7; bases outside the gene matches: 8. The CDR3 totals 13 residues. CDR3 nucleotides: TGTGCCTTAGAGCGGGGGGGTTGGAATACGCAGTATTTT. It translates to CALERGGWNTQYF.

This clonotype was picked up a small number of times. This rearrangement joins TRBV18 to TRBJ1-5; D not resolved. The CDR3 totals 13 residues. The germline V gene has CDR1 KGHSH and CDR2 LQKENI. V was cut by 3 bases and J by 2 bases, with 5 bases left in between. DNA for the CDR3: TGTGCCAGCTCACCCTTCGGCAATCAGCCCCAGCATTTT. This translates into CASSPFGNQPQHF.

This clonotype appeared many times. The rearrangement links TRBV7-6 to TRBJ2-2; the D gene is possibly TRBD1 (6 bases). CDR1 is SGHVS, CDR2 FNYEAQ, per germline. CDR3 size: 15 residues. Trimming took off 1 base at V and 0 bases at J, with 6 bases between the two ends. CDR3 protein: CASSLEGANTGELFF. The DNA for the CDR3 is TGTGCCAGCAGCTTAGAGGGGGCGAACACCGGGGAGCTGTTTTTT.

This clonotype was observed at least ten times. The chain links TRBV20-1 to TRBJ1-1; D possibly corresponds to TRBD1 (5 bases). Germline V CDR1 and CDR2: DFQATT, SNEGSKA (reference sequence). This CDR3 region has 13 residues. Trimming shortened V by 4 bases and J by 1 base, and 10 bases separated the two germline ends. The CDR3 spells CSAIQATNTEAFF. The CDR3 coding sequence is TGCAGTGCTATACAGGCAACGAACACTGAAGCTTTCTTT.

The chain recombines TRBV7-2 with TRBJ2-2; 9 positions agree with TRBD2. This CDR3 has 16 residues. CDR1 is SGHTA and CDR2 is FQGNSA in the germline V gene. Unmatched junction bases numbered 5, after V lost 0 bases and J lost 6 bases. The CDR3 nucleotides are TGTGCCAGCAGCTTAGCGCGCGGGGGGGCCTCCGGGGAGCTGTTTTTT. Translation: CASSLARGGASGELFF.

This chain joins TRBV20-1 and TRBJ1-3, with D tentatively TRBD1 (5 bases). The CDR3 runs 15 residues. The germline gives CDR1 DFQATT, CDR2 SNEGSKA (reference sequence). Trimming left V 0 bases short and J 8 bases short, with 17 bases between. The CDR3 loop is CSARDGTRGEDTIYF. The CDR3 nucleotides are TGCAGTGCTAGAGATGGGACGCGGGGAGAGGACACCATATATTTT.

This clonotype was seen ten or more times. The rearrangement links TRBV7-6 to TRBJ2-5; D ambiguous. Germline lookup yields CDR1 SGHVS and CDR2 FNYEAQ. The CDR3 totals 13 residues. V lost 5 bases to trimming and J lost 1 base, with 8 bases between them. In DNA, the CDR3 is TGTGCCAGCAGCCGAGCCCGCCAAGAGACCCAGTACTTC. Amino acids: CASSRARQETQYF.

The chain is built from TRBV19 and TRBJ1-3; D ambiguous. V lost 0 bases and J 8 bases, leaving 17 bases between the germline ends. The CDR3 sequence is 16 residues long. Germline-derived CDR1 and CDR2 are LNHDA and SQIVND (reference sequence). The CDR3 sequence is CASSIDLSVGGDTIYF. The CDR3 coding sequence is TGTGCCAGTAGTATAGATCTATCAGTTGGCGGGGACACCATATATTTT.

The sample holds a few counts of this clonotype. The chain links TRBV30 to TRBJ2-5, with TRBD2 matching over 8 bases. V lost 3 bases to trimming and J lost 4 bases; unmatched junction nucleotides: 16. Germline V CDR1 and CDR2: GTSNPN, SVGIG (reference sequence). There are 17 residues in the CDR3. The CDR3 coding sequence is TGTGCCTGGAGCGACCGGGCATCTGGCGGGGGGTTAGAGACCCAGTACTTC. Translating gives CAWSDRASGGGLETQYF. Together with reference TRBV30 and TRBJ2-5, the CDR3 gives the full variable domain: SQTIHQWPATLVQPVGSPLSLECTVEGTSNPNLYWYRQAAGRGLQLLFYSVGIGQISSEVPQNLSASRPQDRQFILSSKKLLLSDSGFYLCAWSDRASGGGLETQYFGPGTRLLVL.

This clonotype was counted many times. This sequence joins TRBV29-1 and TRBJ2-1; D unclear. The CDR3 runs to 13 residues. Per germline, CDR1 SQVTM and CDR2 ANQGSEA. The V end lost 0 bases, the J end lost 5 bases, and 8 bases lay between the germline ends. CDR3 bases: TGCAGCGTTGAAGATTGGCAGGACAATGAGCAGTTCTTC. It codes for CSVEDWQDNEQFF.

This chain connects TRBV7-2 to TRBJ1-3; D unclear. The CDR3 sequence is 16 residues long. Trimming removed 2 bases from V and 0 bases from J, with 11 bases in between. Per the germline V gene, CDR1 is SGHTA and CDR2 is FQGNSA. CDR3 region: CASSLTSFGSGNTIYF. CDR3 DNA: TGTGCCAGCAGCTTAACGTCTTTTGGCTCTGGAAACACCATATATTTT.

This clonotype appeared many times. The chain carries TRBV3-1 and TRBJ1-1, with 7 bases lining up with TRBD1. Germline CDR1 is LGHDT and CDR2 is YNNKEL (reference sequence). The CDR3 length is 15 residues. Trimming removed 2 bases from V and 5 bases from J; junction bases left unmatched: 8. In nucleotides, the CDR3 is TGTGCCAGCAGCCAACCCCAGACAGGGAGAACTGAAGCTTTCTTT. Translated: CASSQPQTGRTEAFF.